Following are 31 T cell receptor beta chains from one sample sequenced in a study of shared clonotypes between healthy human individuals. The assay was immunoSEQ multiplex PCR, and TCRdb's table has in-frame clones only and misses some. Of about 340,000 clones in the sample, about 73% were seen once. Material: memory CD4+ T cells sorted from blood. Noted subset: CD45RA-negative fraction. The receptors shown here come from a man aged 30 to 45 in good health.

This clone was picked up a small number of times. The chain carries TRBV7-9 and TRBJ2-1; 12 bases match TRBD2. The CDR3 runs to 18 residues. Trimming removed 4 bases from V and 8 bases from J; junction bases left unmatched: 15. Germline CDR1 is SEHNR and CDR2 is FQNEAQ (reference sequence). The CDR3 loop is CASSWTSGTWGLGDEQFF. CDR3 DNA sequence: TGTGCCAGCAGCTGGACTAGCGGGACGTGGGGCCTCGGGGATGAGCAGTTCTTC.

This rearrangement joins TRBV25-1 to TRBJ2-2; perhaps TRBD1 as D (6 bases). The V gene lost 3 bases and the J gene lost 6 bases, with 11 bases spanning the gap. Germline V gene data show CDR1 as MGHDK and CDR2 as SYGVNS. CDR3 length: 14 residues. The CDR3 loop is CASSEGAQAGELFF. DNA for the CDR3: TGTGCCAGCAGTGAGGGGGCGCAGGCCGGGGAGCTGTTTTTT. Variable domain in full (rest from reference TRBV25-1 and TRBJ2-2): EADIYQTPRYLVIGTGKKITLECSQTMGHDKMYWYQQDPGMELHLIHYSYGVNSTEKGDLSSESTVSRIRTEHFPLTLESARPSHTSQYLCASSEGAQAGELFFGEGSRLTVL.

This clone was counted between two and nine times. The gene calls are TRBV29-1 and TRBJ2-1; D not certain. The CDR3 contains 14 residues. Between the trimmed V and J ends, which lost 5 bases and 4 bases, there was a span of 15 bases. Germline CDR1 is SQVTM and CDR2 is ANQGSEA. DNA for the CDR3: TGCAGCGTTCGTTCGGGTTCTAGGTACAATGAGCAGTTCTTC. The encoded protein is CSVRSGSRYNEQFF.

This clone appeared once. This chain links TRBV18 with TRBJ2-4, with 7 bases matching TRBD1. The V and J ends lost 3 bases and 5 bases, in that order; junction bases with no gene match: 4. Germline CDR1 reads KGHSH; CDR2 reads LQKENI. This CDR3 comprises 14 residues. DNA of the CDR3: TGTGCCAGCTCACCTGGGCAGGGGGAAAACATTCAGTACTTC. It codes for CASSPGQGENIQYF.

The chain carries TRBV19 and TRBJ1-2; 8 bases are shared with TRBD1. The CDR3 covers 15 residues. CDR1 is LNHDA, CDR2 SQIVND, per germline (reference sequence). Unmatched junction bases numbered 13, after V lost 5 bases and J lost 8 bases. CDR3 DNA sequence: TGTGCCAGTAGTTCATGGGACAGGACTCTCCAAGGCTACACCTTC. This sequence encodes CASSSWDRTLQGYTF.

There are a few counts of this clone. The chain is built from TRBV7-9 and TRBJ2-2, with D maybe TRBD2 (5 bases). Germline CDR1 SEHNR, CDR2 FQNEAQ (reference sequence). CDR3 length: 14 residues. The ends were cut back, 2 bases at V and 5 bases at J, with 9 bases in the middle. This CDR3 reads CASSLREITGELFF. Written as DNA, the CDR3 is TGTGCCAGCAGCTTAAGGGAGATAACCGGGGAGCTGTTTTTT.

V is TRBV7-2 and J is TRBJ2-5; D uncertain. Trimming took 5 bases from V and 7 from J, leaving 11 bases between them. The CDR3 has 12 residues. Per the germline V gene, CDR1 is SGHTA and CDR2 is FQGNSA. The CDR3 reads CASSPFVSTQYF. CDR3 coding DNA: TGTGCCAGCAGCCCATTCGTCTCGACCCAGTACTTC.

V and J are TRBV11-2 and TRBJ1-2; D gene ambiguous. Germline loops: CDR1 SGHAT, CDR2 FQNNGV. Trimming shortened V by 5 bases and J by 5 bases, and 15 bases separated the two germline ends. The CDR3 runs 14 residues. This chain's CDR3 is CASSQRRDGYGYTF. CDR3 nucleotides: TGTGCCAGCAGCCAGAGGAGGGATGGGTATGGCTACACCTTC.

The gene calls are TRBV5-6 and TRBJ1-4; D is unresolved. Trimming removed 1 base at V and 5 bases at J, with 9 bases between. This CDR3 contains 14 residues. In germline, CDR1 is SGHDT, CDR2 YYEEEE. CDR3 sequence: CASSLKGENEKLFF. The CDR3 DNA reads as TGTGCCAGCAGCTTGAAAGGAGAGAATGAAAAACTGTTTTTT.

The V call is TRBV4-1, the J call TRBJ2-2; the D gene is possibly TRBD2 (5 bases). Germline V lookup: CDR1 MGHRA, CDR2 YSYEKL. This CDR3 has 14 amino acids. The ends were cut back, 5 bases at V and 3 bases at J, with 10 bases in the middle. CDR3 sequence reads: CASSEARDTGELFF. The CDR3 DNA follows: TGCGCCAGCAGCGAAGCGAGGGACACCGGGGAGCTGTTTTTT.

This clone was seen only once. A junction end diverges from the germline sequence, so it may reflect a read error. The same CDR3 also results from other DNA sequences found in this sample. The chain recombines TRBV18 with TRBJ1-5; D is uncertain. The CDR3 length is 13 residues. The germline V gene has CDR1 KGHSH and CDR2 LQKENI. CDR3 in amino acids: CASSPQYNQPQHF. The CDR3 region has the DNA TGTGCCAGCTCTCCACAGTACAATCAGCCCCAGCATTTT.

The chain couples TRBV9 to TRBJ2-1, with TRBD1 identical over 8 bases. Germline V gene data show CDR1 as SGDLS and CDR2 as YYNGEE. The CDR3 has 17 amino acids. J lost 8 bases, V lost 0 bases, and 13 bases had no gene match. The CDR3 DNA follows: TGTGCCAGCAGCGTAGCACCGGGACAGGAATACGGGTATGAGCAGTTCTTC. This codes for CASSVAPGQEYGYEQFF.

J is TRBJ2-2 and V is TRBV11-3, with no clear D. CDR1 is SGHNT and CDR2 is YENEEA in the germline V gene. Trimming cost V 9 bases and J 2 bases, with 16 bases left between them. The CDR3 is 15 amino acids. The CDR3 DNA is TGTGCCAGAACTGTTGGGCTAGTAAACACCGGGGAGCTGTTTTTT. This translates into CARTVGLVNTGELFF.

The genes are TRBV11-2 and TRBJ2-3; tentatively, D is TRBD1 or TRBD2 (5 bases each). Trimming cost V 8 bases and J 6 bases, with 21 bases left between them. CDR1 SGHAT and CDR2 FQNNGV come from the germline V gene. This CDR3 is 15 amino acids long. The CDR3 here is CASYRSGTKRDTQYF. CDR3 sequence (DNA): TGTGCCAGCTACAGATCGGGGACCAAACGGGATACGCAGTATTTT.

The chain has TRBV7-8 and TRBJ2-1; weak D call: TRBD2 (5 bases). V was pared by 1 base and J by 5 bases, with 21 bases between. The CDR3 has 18 amino acids. The germline CDR1 and CDR2 sequences are SGHVS and FQNEAQ. The CDR3 reads CASSLVRGLRKEHNEQFF. The CDR3 DNA reads TGTGCCAGCAGCTTAGTTCGAGGGTTGAGGAAAGAACACAATGAGCAGTTCTTC.

V is TRBV6-5 and J is TRBJ2-7; D gene unclear. V was pared by 4 bases and J by 6 bases, with 7 bases between. The CDR3 extends over 11 amino acids. Germline CDR1 and CDR2: MNHEY and SVGAGI. The CDR3 region has the DNA TGTGCCAGCAGTTCGGGCGGCGAGCAGTACTTC. Protein product: CASSSGGEQYF.

The chain combines TRBV7-8 with TRBJ2-5; D tentatively reads TRBD1 or TRBD2 (6 bases each). Trimming left V 2 bases short and J 4 bases short, with 17 bases between. In germline, CDR1 is SGHVS, CDR2 FQNEAQ. The CDR3 is 16 residues long. CDR3 loop: CASSLYIRGRGETQYF. CDR3 DNA sequence: TGTGCCAGCAGCTTATATATCCGGGGGCGGGGAGAGACCCAGTACTTC. The variable domain in full, with the rest retrieved from reference TRBV7-8 and TRBJ2-5, is GAGVSQSPRYKVAKRGQDVALRCDPISGHVSLFWYQQALGQGPEFLTYFQNEAQLDKSGLPSDRFFAERPEGSVSTLKIQRTQQEDSAVYLCASSLYIRGRGETQYFGPGTRLLVL.

The chain has TRBV5-4 and TRBJ1-1; 7 bases line up with TRBD1. The germline CDR1 and CDR2 sequences are SGHNT and YYREEE (reference sequence). The length of the CDR3 is 14 residues. Trimming removed 7 bases from V and 6 bases from J; junction bases left unmatched: 12. The CDR3 region has the DNA TGTGCCAGCCACCCCGGGCCGGGGACAGCTGAAGCTTTCTTT. Amino acid sequence: CASHPGPGTAEAFF.

The chain carries TRBV4-3 and TRBJ2-2; TRBD1 aligns across 7 bases. V lost 5 bases, J lost 4 bases, and 4 bases stayed unmatched. The CDR3 contains 14 residues. In germline, CDR1 is LGHNA, CDR2 YSLEER. CDR3 sequence: CASSRDRSTGELFF. In DNA, the CDR3 is TGCGCCAGCAGCAGGGACAGAAGCACCGGGGAGCTGTTTTTT.

This rearrangement joins TRBV28 to TRBJ1-5; 7 nucleotides align to TRBD1. Unmatched junction bases numbered 10, after V lost 4 bases and J lost 13 bases. Per germline, CDR1 MDHEN and CDR2 SYDVKM. The CDR3 totals 13 residues. In nucleotides, the CDR3 is TGTGCCAGCAGTTACCCGACAGGGAGGTTACAGCATTTT. This translates into CASSYPTGRLQHF.

On this clone itself: A much larger clone is a single base away; this may be a read error. The sample carries other DNA sequences with the same CDR3. The chain combines TRBV6-1 with TRBJ1-5, with 8 bases fitting TRBD1. CDR1 MNHNS and CDR2 SASEGT come from the germline V gene. The CDR3 is 12 amino acids. J gave up 4 bases and V 8 bases, and 1 base lay outside the gene matches. The CDR3 bases are TGTGCCAGCGGGACAGGTAATCAGCCCCAGCATTTT. This translates into CASGTGNQPQHF.

This rearrangement joins TRBV11-3 to TRBJ1-1; D is possibly TRBD1 (5 bases). Trimming removed 2 bases from V and 3 bases from J, with 19 bases in between. CDR1 SGHNT and CDR2 YENEEA come from the germline V gene. This CDR3 contains 17 residues. CDR3 nucleotides: TGTGCCAGCAGCTTATCCGCGGGGCAGGCCCCGTACACTGAAGCTTTCTTT. Its protein product is CASSLSAGQAPYTEAFF.

Turning to this clone: This sample also contains other DNA sequences that code for the same CDR3. The rearrangement uses TRBV4-1 and TRBJ2-3, with D perhaps assigned TRBD1 or TRBD2 (5 bases each). The CDR3 contains 14 residues. The V end was cut by 1 base, the J end by 3 bases, with 8 bases between. Germline assignment: CDR1 MGHRA and CDR2 YSYEKL. The chain's CDR3 is CASSQAEGTDTQYF. The CDR3 nucleotides are TGCGCCAGCAGCCAAGCAGAGGGGACAGATACGCAGTATTTT.

V and J are TRBV2 and TRBJ1-2; weak D call: TRBD1 (5 bases). V lost 5 bases, J lost 2 bases, and 12 bases lay in between. The CDR3 is 14 residues long. The germline V gene has CDR1 SNHLY and CDR2 FYNNEI. The CDR3 bases are TGTGCCAGCAGTTCGAACGGGGGGAACTATGGCTACACCTTC. Its protein product is CASSSNGGNYGYTF.

This clone has more than one count but fewer than ten. Other nucleotide sequences in the sample specify the same CDR3. The chain is built from TRBV11-3 and TRBJ2-7, with TRBD1 as a possible D gene (5 bases). This CDR3 contains 13 residues. Trimming removed 6 bases from V and 0 bases from J, with 9 bases in between. CDR1 and CDR2 from the germline V gene are SGHNT and YENEEA. CDR3 in amino acids: CASSRDSSYEQYF. The CDR3 nucleotides are TGTGCCAGCAGTAGAGACAGCTCCTACGAGCAGTACTTC.

The V call is TRBV5-8, the J call TRBJ2-7; 11 nucleotides agree with TRBD2. The junction had 1 base not matched to a gene; V was cut back by 0 bases and J by 2 bases. CDR3 size: 15 residues. CDR1 and CDR2 (germline): SGHTS, YDEGEE. The DNA for the CDR3 is TGTGCCAGCAGCTTGGAACTAGCGGGGGCCTACGAGCAGTACTTC. This gives the protein CASSLELAGAYEQYF.

This clone was counted only a few times. The chain links TRBV6-4 to TRBJ1-2; D is perhaps TRBD1 (5 bases). Germline CDR1 reads MRHNA; CDR2 reads SNTAGT. This CDR3 spans 13 amino acids. V gave up 6 bases and J gave up 4 bases, with 12 bases separating them. The CDR3 DNA sequence: TGTGCCAGCAGGAGGGGTCCAGGCTATGGCTACACCTTC. This sequence encodes CASRRGPGYGYTF.

Only one count was recorded for this clone. The genes are TRBV27 and TRBJ2-7, with TRBD2 identical over 11 bases. CDR1 and CDR2 (germline): MNHEY, SMNVEV (reference sequence). This CDR3 spans 18 amino acids. Unmatched junction bases numbered 14, after V lost 2 bases and J lost 5 bases. The CDR3 loop reads CASSLTALAGARADEQYF. CDR3 nucleotides: TGTGCCAGCAGTTTAACAGCACTAGCGGGAGCGCGTGCCGACGAGCAGTACTTC.

The CDR3 spells CSAFRDPGETDTQYF. In DNA, the CDR3 is TGCAGCGCTTTCCGGGACCCCGGGGAGACAGATACGCAGTATTTT. The V and J genes are TRBV29-1 and TRBJ2-3; D is tentatively TRBD1 or TRBD2 (5 bases each). The germline gives CDR1 SQVTM, CDR2 ANQGSEA. The CDR3 runs 15 residues. The ends were cut back, 7 bases at V and 3 bases at J, with 20 bases in the middle.

This chain links TRBV29-1 with TRBJ2-3; D unclear. Germline V gives CDR1 SQVTM, CDR2 ANQGSEA. The CDR3 runs 13 residues. The V end was cut by 2 bases, the J end by 1 base, with 7 bases between. The CDR3 DNA follows: TGCAGCGTTGAACGCAGCCGCACAGATACGCAGTATTTT. This encodes CSVERSRTDTQYF.

The chain is built from TRBV30 and TRBJ2-3, with D tentatively TRBD2 (7 bases). CDR3 length: 16 residues. The germline V gene encodes CDR1 GTSNPN and CDR2 SVGIG (reference sequence). Between the trimmed V and J ends, which lost 2 bases and 3 bases, there was a span of 18 bases. The CDR3 protein is CAWSPEVGGLTDTQYF. The CDR3 nucleotides read TGTGCCTGGAGTCCGGAGGTGGGGGGGCTAACAGATACGCAGTATTTT.